What follows is one T cell receptor (beta chain) and its context. Its antigen is unidentified. Other DNA sequences from this sample encode an identical CDR3 as well. The authors loaded roughly 200 ng DNA, around 30,000 T cell genomes, into sorted-subset replicate PCRs. Assay used: immunoSEQ multiplex PCR; TCRdb lists only in-frame clones, some missing. The repertoire holds about 2.4 million clones, roughly 93% seen once, with 0.36% in the top ten. The record originates from a study of shared clonotypes between healthy human individuals. Across the study: Three plates were used per donor for CD4 naive, three for CD4 memory, two for CD8 naive and one for CD8 memory. Study-wide results and limits: Between a handful of donors, naive CD4 clonotypes were shared at a level of around 4.8%. Only blood samples were collected, and tissue repertoires likely differ.

CDR1 is SEHNR and CDR2 is FQNEAQ in the germline V gene (reference sequence). This CDR3 region has 16 residues. V lost 1 base, J lost 0 bases, and 11 bases lay in between. This sequence joins TRBV7-9 and TRBJ2-3, with a tentative D call TRBD1 (5 bases). The sample taken for sequencing was naive CD4+ T cells from PBMCs. Subset specified: CD45RA+ positively selected. The TCR originated in a man between 18 and 29 years old in good health. Some clones in this sample may be carry-over from other donors' samples. CDR3: CASSLGRVASTDTQYF. The CDR3 region has the DNA TGTGCCAGCAGCTTAGGCAGGGTTGCTAGCACAGATACGCAGTATTTT. Using reference TRBV7-9 and TRBJ2-3 for the parts outside the CDR3, the full variable domain is DTGVSQNPRHKITKRGQNVTFRCDPISEHNRLYWYRQTLGQGPEFLTYFQNEAQLEKSRLLSDRFSAERPKGSFSTLEIQRTEQGDSAMYLCASSLGRVASTDTQYFGPGTRLTVL.